Below, one T cell receptor (beta chain) is given with its context. The sample belongs to a study of blood T cell repertoires in COVID-19. Study background: Material from acute and convalescent COVID-19 was sourced from the United States, Italy and Spain. T cells, B-cell-depleted T cells, or PBMCs supplied cDNA or gDNA.

Trimming at V came to 6 bases and at J to 2 bases, leaving 11 bases not matched to a gene. The CDR3 contains 16 residues. Germline V gene data show CDR1 as KGHSH and CDR2 as LQKENI. Original methodology: Amplification of reference gene primers was used by the study to estimate nucleated cell counts. Profiling relied on immunoSEQ multiplex PCR, and the TCRdb table lists in-frame clones only, not all of them. V and J calls and clone size are copied from that table; D and trimming were computed from the DNA. The sample gives around 450,000 clones, roughly 90% of which show up once; approximately 4.5% is in the top ten.

Sequencing used peripheral blood. The chain combines TRBV18 with TRBJ2-3; 7 positions agree with TRBD1. The source of this sequence is a woman in her thirties with acute or convalescent COVID-19. The CDR3 reads CASSSLRDRHTDTQYF. CDR3 coding DNA: TGTGCCAGCTCCTCGCTCCGGGACAGACACACAGATACGCAGTATTTT.